This record looks at one TCR beta chain sequence and its context. What this receptor recognizes is not known. No qualities accompany the bases; no much larger clone lies one base away. The sample comes from a study of OX40 agonist ivuxolimab in advanced cancers. A note on the overall study: Ivuxolimab was a fully human IgG2 agonistic monoclonal antibody targeting the costimulatory receptor OX40 (CD134). Intravenous ivuxolimab was administered to patients every 2 weeks at six dose levels: 0.01, 0.1, 0.3, 1.5, 3 and 10 mg/kg. Of the roughly 52 patients in dose escalation, about 20 had hepatocellular carcinoma, about 15 had melanoma, 9 had renal cell carcinoma and 9 had head and neck cancer. In the dose-escalation cohort, 82.7% of patients were male, and the mean age was approximately 60 years, with a range of about 20 to 79. Prior anti-PD-1, anti-PD-L1 or anti-CTLA-4 therapy was permitted, and approximately 42% of dose-escalation patients had received checkpoint inhibitors. Three dose-escalation patients achieved partial responses, one with hepatocellular carcinoma and two with cutaneous melanoma. The purpose of peripheral TCRbeta sequencing was to test whether ivuxolimab changed TCR sequence diversity and led to clonal T-cell expansion. The paper reports the monotherapy dose-escalation portion (N of about 47 patients) of the phase I ivuxolimab trial. Broader findings and caveats from the paper: Low levels of normalized T-cell clonal expansion were also shown by some nonresponding patients. The antigen specificity of the clonally expanded peripheral T cells was not determined. In partial responders in the 0.1-3.0 mg/kg groups, normalized peripheral clonal expansion was found to be among the lowest, especially among CD8+ T cells. On average, CD8+ T cells showed more expanded clones than CD4+ T cells after ivuxolimab. At doses of 0.1 to 3.0 mg/kg, clonal expansion of both CD4+ and CD8+ T cells in blood was seen between baseline and week 6.

To sequence the TCRbeta CDR3 region, genomic DNA was isolated from the sorted cells. The immunoSEQ Assay was used to sequence the TCRbeta CDR3 regions. TCRdb took over this immuneACCESS table, retaining in-frame rearrangements with V and J assigned. Such tables are incomplete; in checked studies, under half of the missing clones stem from an unresolved V gene, and the remainder is unexplained. The sample data list more than 45,000 clones, and under 90% of these were observed just once. The top ten clones comprise more than 1.2% of the sample. The junction carries 14 bases between V and J, which are trimmed by 3 bases and 3 bases respectively. For CDR1 and CDR2, the germline V gene lists MDHEN and SYDVKM. Spanning cysteine to phenylalanine, the CDR3 consists of 15 amino acids. The sequence is cut down to CDR3 DNA, 45 bases in frame from base 1. Patients with autoimmune disease history or receiving systemic immunosuppression were excluded from the trial. In every dose cohort, peripheral blood was drawn for TCR sequencing at baseline, cycle 4 day 1, and cycle 7 day 1. The samples were drawn from a first-in-human, open-label, multicenter phase I dose-escalation trial of ivuxolimab. Adults with locally advanced or metastatic head and neck squamous cell, hepatocellular, melanoma or renal cell carcinoma were enrolled in the trial. CD4+ and CD8+ T cells were sorted separately from peripheral blood before TCR sequencing.

In this chain, TRBV28 is recombined with TRBJ2-5; tentative D gene TRBD1, with 6 bases matching. This TCR was recovered from an adult with an advanced solid tumor such as melanoma, head and neck, liver or kidney cancer. This sample comprised CD4+ or CD8+ T cells sorted from blood, obtained in a trial of the OX40 agonist ivuxolimab. For the CDR3, the sequence is CASSLAGSGEETQYF. The nucleotide sequence is given as TGTGCCAGCAGTTTGGCTGGATCAGGGGAAGAGACCCAGTACTTC.